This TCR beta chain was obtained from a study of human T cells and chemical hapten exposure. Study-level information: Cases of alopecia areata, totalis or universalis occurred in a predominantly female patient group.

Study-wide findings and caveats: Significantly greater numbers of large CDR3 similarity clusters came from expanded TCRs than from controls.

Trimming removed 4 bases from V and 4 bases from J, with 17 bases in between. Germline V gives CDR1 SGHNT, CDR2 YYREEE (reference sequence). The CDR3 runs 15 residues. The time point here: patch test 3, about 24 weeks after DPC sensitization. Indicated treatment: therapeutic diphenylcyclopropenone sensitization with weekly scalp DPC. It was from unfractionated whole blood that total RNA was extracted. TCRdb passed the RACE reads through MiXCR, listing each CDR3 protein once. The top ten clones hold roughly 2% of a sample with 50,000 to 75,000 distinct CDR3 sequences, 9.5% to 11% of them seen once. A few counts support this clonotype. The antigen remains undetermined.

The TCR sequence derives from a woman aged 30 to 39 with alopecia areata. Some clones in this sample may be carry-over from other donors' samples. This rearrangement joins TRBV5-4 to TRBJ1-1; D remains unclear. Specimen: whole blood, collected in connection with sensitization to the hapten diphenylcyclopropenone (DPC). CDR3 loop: CASSASKGGGTEAFF. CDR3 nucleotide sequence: TGTGCCAGCAGCGCCTCCAAGGGAGGTGGCACTGAAGCTTTCTTT.